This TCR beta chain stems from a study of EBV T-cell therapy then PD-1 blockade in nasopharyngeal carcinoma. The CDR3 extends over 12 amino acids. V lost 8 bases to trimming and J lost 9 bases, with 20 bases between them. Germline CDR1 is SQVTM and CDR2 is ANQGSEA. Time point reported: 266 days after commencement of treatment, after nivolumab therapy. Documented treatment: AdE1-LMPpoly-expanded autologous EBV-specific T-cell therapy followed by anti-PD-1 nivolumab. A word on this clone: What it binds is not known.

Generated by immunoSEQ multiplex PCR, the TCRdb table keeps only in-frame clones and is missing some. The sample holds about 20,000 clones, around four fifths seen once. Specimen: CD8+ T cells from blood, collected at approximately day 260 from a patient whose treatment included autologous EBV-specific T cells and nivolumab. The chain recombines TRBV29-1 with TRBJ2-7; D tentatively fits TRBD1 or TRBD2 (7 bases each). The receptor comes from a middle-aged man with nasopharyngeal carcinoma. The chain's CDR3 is CSTRDREGGQYF. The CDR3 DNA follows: TGCAGCACCCGCGACAGGGAGGGCGGGCAGTACTTC.